Below, 22 T cell receptor beta chains from the same sample are listed, as sequenced in a study of tumour-infiltrating T cells in Burkitt lymphoma. Libraries were prepared by immunoSEQ multiplex PCR; TCRdb keeps only in-frame clonotypes and omits some of them. This sample yields tens of thousands of clones, of which roughly 31% are seen a single time; around 3% belongs to the top ten. The specimen sequenced was tumor tissue. Every receptor here comes from a human donor with Burkitt lymphoma.

The chain recombines TRBV20-1 with TRBJ1-2; D gene ambiguous. Germline-derived CDR1 and CDR2 are DFQATT and SNEGSKA (reference sequence). Trimming pared 3 bases from V and 6 bases from J, leaving 2 bases between. This CDR3 is built from 9 residues. CDR3 residues: CSARDGYTF. Written as DNA, the CDR3 is TGCAGTGCTAGGGATGGCTACACCTTC.

This clone was picked up a small number of times. CDR3 sequence (DNA): TGCAGCGTTCCCGGGACAGGGGGTGGCTACACCTTC. The encoded protein is CSVPGTGGGYTF. The V call is TRBV29-1, the J call TRBJ1-2, with 11 nucleotides matching TRBD1. The junction had 3 bases not matched to a gene; V was cut back by 5 bases and J by 7 bases. Germline-derived CDR1 and CDR2 are SQVTM and ANQGSEA. There are 12 residues in the CDR3.

The V gene is TRBV5-5, the J gene TRBJ1-2; 8 nucleotides match TRBD1. Looked up from germline, CDR1 is SGHKS and CDR2 is YYEKEE (reference sequence). V was clipped by 5 bases and J by 8 bases; unmatched bases: 17. The CDR3 spans 16 residues. The CDR3 here is CASRWTGLGFVQGYTF. The CDR3 DNA reads TGTGCCAGCAGATGGACAGGGCTGGGTTTTGTCCAAGGCTACACCTTC. The full variable domain, rest sourced from reference TRBV5-5 and TRBJ1-2, is DAGVTQSPTHLIKTRGQQVTLRCSPISGHKSVSWYQQVLGQGPQFIFQYYEKEERGRGNFPDRFSARQFPNYSSELNVNALLLGDSALYLCASRWTGLGFVQGYTFGSGTRLTVV.

The chain couples TRBV27 to TRBJ2-1; D might be TRBD1 or TRBD2, each matching 5 bases. CDR1 is MNHEY, CDR2 SMNVEV, per germline (reference sequence). V was trimmed by 5 bases and J by 5 bases, leaving 16 bases between them. The CDR3 extends over 15 amino acids. The CDR3, as DNA: TGTGCCAGCAGTCTCGGGACCATACCTGACAATGAGCAGTTCTTC. This translates into CASSLGTIPDNEQFF.

CDR3 protein: CASSYARDTSEQYF. The CDR3 DNA reads TGTGCCAGCAGTTACGCCAGGGACACTAGCGAGCAGTACTTC. The chain joins TRBV6-5 to TRBJ2-7, with a tentative D call TRBD1 (6 bases). The CDR3 loop spans 14 amino acids. CDR1 MNHEY and CDR2 SVGAGI come from the germline V gene. Trimming cost V 2 bases and J 6 bases, with 14 bases left between them.

This chain joins TRBV5-1 and TRBJ2-3; TRBD2 is a possible D gene (6 bases). Germline V gene sequence: CDR1 SGHRS, CDR2 YFSETQ. The CDR3 spans 16 residues. V shed 0 bases and J shed 0 bases, with 11 bases lying between them. The CDR3 DNA reads TGCGCCAGCAGCTTGGAGCGGGCGGATAGCACAGATACGCAGTATTTT. As protein: CASSLERADSTDTQYF.

This rearrangement joins TRBV5-1 to TRBJ2-2; 7 positions match TRBD1. The germline CDR1 and CDR2 sequences are SGHRS and YFSETQ. V dropped 1 base and J dropped 6; count of bases not matched to a gene: 9. The CDR3 is 16 amino acids. The CDR3 sequence is CASSLRGGAVAGELFF. The CDR3 bases are TGCGCCAGCAGCTTGCGAGGGGGCGCGGTTGCCGGGGAGCTGTTTTTT.

The V gene is TRBV13, the J gene TRBJ2-6, with a possible D match to TRBD2 (6 bases). CDR1 is PRHDT, CDR2 FYEKMQ, per germline (reference sequence). This CDR3 has 16 amino acids. V was cut by 4 bases and J by 0 bases, with 10 bases left in between. CDR3 nucleotide sequence: TGTGCCAGCAGCTGGGGGACTCGCTCTGGGGCCAACGTCCTGACTTTC. It specifies CASSWGTRSGANVLTF.

This clone was seen a handful of times. The rearrangement uses TRBV5-4 and TRBJ2-6, with D tentatively TRBD1 or TRBD2 (5 bases each). V lost 3 bases and J lost 0, with 7 bases in between. Per the germline V gene, CDR1 is SGHNT and CDR2 is YYREEE (reference sequence). The CDR3 is 15 residues long. DNA of the CDR3: TGTGCCAGCAGCTCGGGGCTCTCTGGGGCCAACGTCCTGACTTTC. Amino acid sequence: CASSSGLSGANVLTF.

This clone has just a few counts. The chain uses TRBV19 and TRBJ1-4; D gene unclear. The CDR3 runs to 16 residues. The V gene lost 4 bases and the J gene lost 0 bases, with 12 bases spanning the gap. Looked up from germline, CDR1 is LNHDA and CDR2 is SQIVND (reference sequence). The CDR3 sequence: CASSTATGATNEKLFF. CDR3 nucleotide sequence: TGTGCCAGTAGTACTGCGACGGGAGCAACTAATGAAAAACTGTTTTTT.

The chain has TRBV10-3 and TRBJ1-4, with D unclear. Trimming took 3 bases from V and 4 from J, leaving 12 bases between them. Germline CDR1 is ENHRY and CDR2 is SYGVKD. CDR3 length: 15 residues. The CDR3 nucleotides are TGTGCCATCAGTGATAGGGCCGGGAGTAATGAAAAACTGTTTTTT. Translation gives CAISDRAGSNEKLFF.

The chain combines TRBV5-4 with TRBJ2-3; D perhaps matches TRBD2 (7 bases). CDR3 length: 15 amino acids. The germline V gene encodes CDR1 SGHNT and CDR2 YYREEE (reference sequence). V was pared by 1 base and J by 5 bases, with 14 bases between. The CDR3 here is CASSLSRGAVDTQYF. In nucleotides, the CDR3 is TGTGCCAGCAGCTTGTCTCGGGGGGCAGTAGATACGCAGTATTTT.

The chain employs TRBV5-1 and TRBJ2-5; D gene unclear. CDR3 length equals 14 residues. Germline loops: CDR1 SGHRS, CDR2 YFSETQ. V was trimmed by 0 bases and J by 1 base, leaving 7 bases between them. The CDR3 loop reads CASSLGQAQETQYF. The CDR3 DNA follows: TGCGCCAGCAGCTTGGGGCAGGCCCAAGAGACCCAGTACTTC.

This clone came up a few times. The chain uses TRBV10-3 and TRBJ1-5, with a weak D call TRBD1 (6 bases). Trimming stripped 3 bases from V and 3 bases from J, with 9 bases between. The V gene's germline CDR1 is ENHRY and CDR2 SYGVKD. The CDR3 runs 14 residues. CDR3 in amino acids: CAISDWGANQPQHF. In nucleotides, the CDR3 is TGTGCCATCAGTGATTGGGGGGCCAATCAGCCCCAGCATTTT.

The DNA for the CDR3 is TGTGCCAGCAGCTCCCCTAGTACAGATACGCAGTATTTT. Translated, it gives CASSSPSTDTQYF. The rearrangement joins TRBV7-2 to TRBJ2-3; D not certain. Germline V gene lookup returns CDR1 SGHTA and CDR2 FQGNSA. V gave up 4 bases and J gave up 3 bases, with 8 bases separating them. This CDR3 has 13 amino acids.

This clone was counted only a few times. The chain is built from TRBV29-1 and TRBJ2-5; D tentatively fits TRBD1 or TRBD2 (5 bases each). The germline V and J ends were trimmed by 7 bases and 2 bases, with 11 bases remaining between them. The germline V gene encodes CDR1 SQVTM and CDR2 ANQGSEA. CDR3 length: 12 residues. The CDR3 loop is CSARDGQETQYF. CDR3 nucleotides: TGCAGCGCACGGGACGGACAAGAGACCCAGTACTTC.

V and J are TRBV11-2 and TRBJ1-5, with D tentatively TRBD1 (6 bases). The germline V gene has CDR1 SGHAT and CDR2 FQNNGV. The CDR3 totals 12 residues. V gave up 6 bases and J gave up 6 bases, with 9 bases separating them. CDR3 residues: CASSLGAQPQHF. The CDR3 DNA reads TGTGCCAGCAGTCTGGGGGCTCAGCCCCAGCATTTT.

The chain combines TRBV9 with TRBJ2-1; 7 nucleotides agree with TRBD2. Germline trimming cut 3 bases from V and 0 bases from J; bases unmatched to any gene: 6. The CDR3 consists of 16 residues. Germline CDR1 and CDR2: SGDLS and YYNGEE. The CDR3 is CASSGVGGSSYNEQFF. The CDR3 coding sequence is TGTGCCAGCAGCGGCGTGGGGGGGAGCTCCTACAATGAGCAGTTCTTC.

The chain joins TRBV7-2 to TRBJ2-3, with 12 bases fitting TRBD2. In germline, CDR1 is SGHTA, CDR2 FQGNSA. Trimming took 1 base from V and 3 from J; bases not matched to a gene: 11. This CDR3 contains 19 residues. The chain's CDR3 is CASSLVGASGGAVTDTQYF. Written as DNA, the CDR3 is TGTGCCAGCAGCTTAGTTGGGGCTAGCGGGGGGGCCGTGACAGATACGCAGTATTTT.

The chain recombines TRBV30 with TRBJ2-5; D may be TRBD2 (5 bases). Germline assignment: CDR1 GTSNPN and CDR2 SVGIG (reference sequence). Trimming removed 4 bases at V and 7 bases at J, with 16 bases between. The CDR3 has 13 amino acids. The CDR3 sequence is CAWTQGRTRTQYF. The DNA of the CDR3 is TGTGCCTGGACGCAAGGGCGGACTCGGACCCAGTACTTC. The variable domain in full, completed from reference TRBV30 and TRBJ2-5, reads SQTIHQWPATLVQPVGSPLSLECTVEGTSNPNLYWYRQAAGRGLQLLFYSVGIGQISSEVPQNLSASRPQDRQFILSSKKLLLSDSGFYLCAWTQGRTRTQYFGPGTRLLVL.

V gene TRBV6-1 combines with J gene TRBJ2-1; either TRBD1 or TRBD2 may supply D (7 bases each). CDR1 and CDR2 from the germline V gene are MNHNS and SASEGT. Trimming removed 2 bases at V and 8 bases at J, with 13 bases between. This CDR3 has 14 residues. This CDR3 reads CASSEWEGADEQFF. DNA of the CDR3: TGTGCCAGCAGTGAATGGGAGGGGGCCGATGAGCAGTTCTTC.

The chain couples TRBV5-6 to TRBJ1-1; 9 nucleotides align to TRBD1. Germline CDR1 reads SGHDT; CDR2 reads YYEEEE. With 4 bases clipped from V and 4 bases from J, the junction kept 14 bases outside the gene matches. The CDR3 runs 17 residues. The CDR3 DNA sequence: TGTGCCAGCAGCCCTACTCAACAGGGGGCCCGGGGCACTGAAGCTTTCTTT. Its protein is CASSPTQQGARGTEAFF.